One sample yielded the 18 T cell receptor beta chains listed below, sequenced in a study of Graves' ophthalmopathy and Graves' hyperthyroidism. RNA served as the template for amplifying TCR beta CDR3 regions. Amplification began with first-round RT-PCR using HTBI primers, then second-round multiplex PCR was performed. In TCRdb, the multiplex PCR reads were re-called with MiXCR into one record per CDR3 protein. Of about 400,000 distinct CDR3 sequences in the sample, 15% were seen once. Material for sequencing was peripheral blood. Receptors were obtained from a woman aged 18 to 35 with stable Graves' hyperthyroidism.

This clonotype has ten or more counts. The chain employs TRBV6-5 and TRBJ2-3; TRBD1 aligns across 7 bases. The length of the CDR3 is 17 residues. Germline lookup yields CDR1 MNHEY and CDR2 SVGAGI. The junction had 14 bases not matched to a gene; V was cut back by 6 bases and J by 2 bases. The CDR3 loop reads CASSVLSTGSNTDTQYF. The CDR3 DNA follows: TGTGCCAGCAGCGTTCTATCGACAGGGTCAAACACAGATACGCAGTATTTT.

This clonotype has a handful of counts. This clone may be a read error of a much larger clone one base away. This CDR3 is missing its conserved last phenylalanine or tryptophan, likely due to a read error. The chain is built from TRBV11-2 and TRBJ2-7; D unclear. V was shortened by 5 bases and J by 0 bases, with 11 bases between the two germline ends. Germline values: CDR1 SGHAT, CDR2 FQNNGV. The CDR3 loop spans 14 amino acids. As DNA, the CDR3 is TGTGCCAGCAGCCCCCTAATAAACTCCTACGAGCAGTACTAC. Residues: CASSPLINSYEQYY.

The CDR3 region has the DNA TGTGCCAGCACACGGGTGGCAGATACGCAGTATTTT. Translation: CASTRVADTQYF. This chain connects TRBV11-3 to TRBJ2-3; D remains unclear. Trimming took 7 bases from V and 4 from J, leaving 9 bases between them. The CDR3 runs 12 residues. Germline V gene sequence: CDR1 SGHNT, CDR2 YENEEA.

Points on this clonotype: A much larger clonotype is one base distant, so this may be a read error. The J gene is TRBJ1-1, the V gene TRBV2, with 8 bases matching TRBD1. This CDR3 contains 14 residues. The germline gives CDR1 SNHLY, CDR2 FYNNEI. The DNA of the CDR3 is TGTGCCAGCAGCAGGGGACAGGTGGGCACTGAAGCTATCTTT. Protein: CASSRGQVGTEAIF. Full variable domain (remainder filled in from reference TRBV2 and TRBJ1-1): EPEVTQTPSHQVTQMGQEVILRCVPISNHLYFYWYRQILGQKVEFLVSFYNNEISEKSEIFDDQFSVERPDGSNFTLKIRSTKLEDSAMYFCASSRGQVGTEAIFGQGTRLTVV.

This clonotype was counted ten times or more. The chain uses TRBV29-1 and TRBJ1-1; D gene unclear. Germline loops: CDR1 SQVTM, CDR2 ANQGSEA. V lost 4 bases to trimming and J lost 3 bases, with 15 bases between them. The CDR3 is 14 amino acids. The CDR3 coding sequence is TGCAGCGTTGTAAGACACTCTCGGGACACTGAAGCTTTCTTT. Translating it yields CSVVRHSRDTEAFF.

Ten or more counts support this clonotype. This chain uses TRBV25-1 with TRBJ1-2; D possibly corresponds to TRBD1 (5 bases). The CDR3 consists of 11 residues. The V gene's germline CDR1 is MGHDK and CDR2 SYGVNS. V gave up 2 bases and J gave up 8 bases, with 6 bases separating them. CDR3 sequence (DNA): TGTGCCAGCAGTGAAGGGGCAGGCTACACCTTC. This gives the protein CASSEGAGYTF.

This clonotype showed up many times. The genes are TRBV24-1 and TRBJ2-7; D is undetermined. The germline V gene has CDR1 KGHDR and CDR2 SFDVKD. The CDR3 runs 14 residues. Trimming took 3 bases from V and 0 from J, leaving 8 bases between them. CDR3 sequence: CATSDDDRSYEQYF. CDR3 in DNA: TGTGCCACCAGTGATGATGACCGCTCCTACGAGCAGTACTTC.

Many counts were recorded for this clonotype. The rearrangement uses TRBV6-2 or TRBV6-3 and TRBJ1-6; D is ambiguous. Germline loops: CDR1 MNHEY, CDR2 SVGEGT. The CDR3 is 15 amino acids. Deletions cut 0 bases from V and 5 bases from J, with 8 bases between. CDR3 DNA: TGTGCCAGCAGTTACTCGACGGTTGATAATTCACCCCTCCACTTT. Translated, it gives CASSYSTVDNSPLHF.

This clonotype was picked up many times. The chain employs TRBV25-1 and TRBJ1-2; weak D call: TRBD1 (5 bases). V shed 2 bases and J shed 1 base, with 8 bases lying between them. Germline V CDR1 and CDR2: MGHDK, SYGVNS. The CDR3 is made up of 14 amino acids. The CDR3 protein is CASSEGGDNYGYTF. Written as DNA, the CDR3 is TGTGCCAGCAGTGAAGGGGGTGATAACTATGGCTACACCTTC.

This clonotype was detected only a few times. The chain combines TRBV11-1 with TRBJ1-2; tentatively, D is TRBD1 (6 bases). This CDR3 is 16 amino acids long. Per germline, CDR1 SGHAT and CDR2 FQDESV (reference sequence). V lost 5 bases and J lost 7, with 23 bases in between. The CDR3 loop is CASSPSPDRPASGYTF. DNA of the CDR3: TGTGCCAGCAGCCCTAGCCCCGACAGGCCCGCCAGTGGCTACACCTTC.

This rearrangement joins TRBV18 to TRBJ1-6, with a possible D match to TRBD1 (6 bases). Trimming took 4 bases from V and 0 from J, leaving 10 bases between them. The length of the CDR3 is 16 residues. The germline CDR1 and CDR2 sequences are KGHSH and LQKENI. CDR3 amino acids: CASSRQGSSYNSPLHF. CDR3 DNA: TGTGCCAGCTCACGTCAGGGGAGCTCCTATAATTCACCCCTCCACTTT.

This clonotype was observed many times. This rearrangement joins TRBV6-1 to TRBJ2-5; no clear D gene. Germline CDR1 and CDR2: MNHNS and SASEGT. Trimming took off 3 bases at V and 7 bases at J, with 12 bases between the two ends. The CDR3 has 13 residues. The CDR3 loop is CASSEGPLGTQYF. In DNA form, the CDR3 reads TGTGCCAGCAGTGAGGGCCCTCTGGGGACCCAGTACTTC.

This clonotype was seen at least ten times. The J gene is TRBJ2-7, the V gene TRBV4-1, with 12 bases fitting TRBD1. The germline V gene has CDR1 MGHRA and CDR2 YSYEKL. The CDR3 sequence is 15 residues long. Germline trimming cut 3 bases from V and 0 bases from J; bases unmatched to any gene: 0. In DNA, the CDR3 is TGCGCCAGCAGCCAGGGACAGGGGGCCTCCTACGAGCAGTACTTC. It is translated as CASSQGQGASYEQYF.

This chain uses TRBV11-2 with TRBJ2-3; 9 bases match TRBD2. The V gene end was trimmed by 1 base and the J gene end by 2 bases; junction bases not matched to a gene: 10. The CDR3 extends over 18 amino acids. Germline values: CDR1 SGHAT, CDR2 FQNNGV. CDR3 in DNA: TGTGCCAGCAGCTTAGTCCCAATCCGCGGGGGGGCCACAGATACGCAGTATTTT. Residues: CASSLVPIRGGATDTQYF.

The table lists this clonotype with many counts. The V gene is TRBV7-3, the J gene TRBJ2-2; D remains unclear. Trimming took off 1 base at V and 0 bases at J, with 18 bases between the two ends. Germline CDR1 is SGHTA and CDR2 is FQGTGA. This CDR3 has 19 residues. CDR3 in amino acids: CASSLRYWQPITNTGELFF. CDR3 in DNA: TGTGCCAGCAGCTTAAGGTATTGGCAGCCGATCACGAACACCGGGGAGCTGTTTTTT.

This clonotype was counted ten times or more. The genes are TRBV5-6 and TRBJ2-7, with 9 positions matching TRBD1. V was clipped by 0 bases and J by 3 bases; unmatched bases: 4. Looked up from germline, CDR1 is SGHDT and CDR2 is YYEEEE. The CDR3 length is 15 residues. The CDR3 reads CASSLGGQGIYEQYF. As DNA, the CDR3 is TGTGCCAGCAGCTTGGGGGGACAGGGAATCTACGAGCAGTACTTC.

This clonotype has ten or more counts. The CDR3 reads CSASRGGPNTEAFF. CDR3 nucleotide sequence: TGCAGTGCTAGTAGGGGAGGGCCGAACACTGAAGCTTTCTTT. The chain is built from TRBV20-1 and TRBJ1-1, with a tentative D call TRBD1 (5 bases). CDR1 DFQATT and CDR2 SNEGSKA come from the germline V gene (reference sequence). V lost 3 bases to trimming and J lost 1 base, with 12 bases between them. This CDR3 region has 14 residues.

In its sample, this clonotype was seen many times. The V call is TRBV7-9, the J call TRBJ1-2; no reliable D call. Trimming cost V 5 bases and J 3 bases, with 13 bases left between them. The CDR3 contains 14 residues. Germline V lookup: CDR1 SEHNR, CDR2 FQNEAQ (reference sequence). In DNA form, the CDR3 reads TGTGCCAGCAGCCCCCCCCGAACGGACTATGGCTACACCTTC. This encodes CASSPPRTDYGYTF.